This T cell receptor (beta chain) was sequenced during a study of T cells in Graves' hyperthyroidism and ophthalmopathy. General study points: Appearing also in blood were most of the thyroid clonotypes expanded above 0.001.

Using RNA transcripts as the source, TCR beta CDR3 regions were amplified. The TCR CDR3 first-round RT-PCR relied on the HTBI primer set. TCRdb re-called the multiplex PCR reads with MiXCR, one entry per CDR3 protein. This table has around 600,000 distinct CDR3 sequences, roughly 45% appearing once. Germline loops: CDR1 DFQATT, CDR2 SNEGSKA (reference sequence). Trimming removed 5 bases from V and 13 bases from J; junction bases left unmatched: 8. The CDR3 sequence is 13 residues long. This clonotype has only a few counts. Its antigen is unknown. The clonotype was recovered from an adult man with Graves' disease, either hyperthyroidism or ophthalmopathy (not recorded which). The material sequenced was peripheral blood or thyroid tissue (not recorded which). V usage is TRBV20-1 and J usage is TRBJ2-2; 12 bases line up with TRBD1. This chain's CDR3 is CSALGQGARGLFF. The CDR3 DNA sequence: TGCAGTGCTCTGGGACAGGGGGCGCGGGGGCTGTTTTTT.